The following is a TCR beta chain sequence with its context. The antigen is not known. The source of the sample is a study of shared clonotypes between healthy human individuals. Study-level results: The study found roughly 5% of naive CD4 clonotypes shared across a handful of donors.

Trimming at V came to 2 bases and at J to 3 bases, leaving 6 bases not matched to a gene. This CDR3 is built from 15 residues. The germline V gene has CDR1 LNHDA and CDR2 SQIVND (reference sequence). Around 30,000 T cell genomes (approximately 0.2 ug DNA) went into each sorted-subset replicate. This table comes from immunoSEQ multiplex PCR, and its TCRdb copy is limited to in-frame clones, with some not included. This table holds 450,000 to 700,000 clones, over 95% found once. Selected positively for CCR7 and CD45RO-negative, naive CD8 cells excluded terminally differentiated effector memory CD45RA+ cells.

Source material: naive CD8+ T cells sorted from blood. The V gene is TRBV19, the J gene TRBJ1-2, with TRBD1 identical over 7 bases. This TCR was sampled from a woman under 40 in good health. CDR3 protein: CASSIITGDDYGYTF. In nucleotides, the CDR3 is TGTGCCAGTAGTATAATAACAGGGGACGACTATGGCTACACCTTC.